This T cell receptor beta chain was captured by sequencing in a study of shared clonotypes between healthy human individuals. Investigators divided CD4+ cells into CD45RA+ naive and CD45RA-negative memory subsets. Study conclusions and caveats: Clonotypes that were shared across four donors made up 4.5% to 5% of naive CD4 clonotypes. The sampled material consisted only of blood, and tissue repertoires are likely to differ.

J lost 7 bases, V lost 7 bases, and 10 bases had no gene match. The CDR3 runs 15 residues. Germline V CDR1 and CDR2: SNHLY, FYNNEI. With respect to this clone: The antigen is unknown.

Profiled with immunoSEQ multiplex PCR; TCRdb holds only in-frame clones, not every one. The repertoire holds roughly 1,100,000 clones, with around 75% as singletons. The receptor was isolated from a man in his late teens or twenties in good health. Sequencing was done on a sample of memory CD4+ T cells sorted from blood. This sample's subset: CD45RA-negative fraction. The genes are TRBV2 and TRBJ1-6, with 7 nucleotides matching TRBD1. The CDR3 DNA is TGTGCCAGCACCCGGGACAGATACGAGAATTCACCCCTCCACTTT. Translated: CASTRDRYENSPLHF.